This T cell receptor beta chain was captured by sequencing in a study of T cell responses to AZD1222 COVID-19 vaccine. Notes on the study in general: White British ancestry dominated among donors, who included more females, and clonal diversity was possibly underestimated. The study found vaccine-associated CD4 TCRs spanning spike, dominant at 160-218 and 743-854. With two AZD1222 doses given, Spike-specific TCR breadth and depth both rose. AZD1222 recipients seropositive at baseline numbered only 6 or 7.

Comment on this clone: Its target is unknown.

The length of the CDR3 is 13 residues. The germline V gene encodes CDR1 SQVTM and CDR2 ANQGSEA. The ends lost 5 bases at V and 7 bases at J; junction bases unmatched: 9. Measured with immunoSEQ multiplex PCR; TCRdb has only the in-frame clones, and not every one. The table shows fewer than 130,000 clones, with roughly 87% occurring only once. This receptor was taken from an adult in good health. The specimen was peripheral blood, collected on day 0 of AZD1222 vaccination. The V gene is TRBV29-1, the J gene TRBJ2-7; 9 bases line up with TRBD1. CDR3 sequence (DNA): TGCAGCGTTATCCGACAGGGGGGCCGGGAGCAGTACTTC. Translating it yields CSVIRQGGREQYF.